The subject of this entry is one TCR beta chain. This specimen comes from a study of blood T cell repertoires in COVID-19. This CDR3 contains 12 residues. V was pared by 5 bases and J by 6 bases, with 10 bases between. The germline CDR1 and CDR2 sequences are SEHNR and FQNEAQ (reference sequence). Authors' methods: Reference gene primer amplification in the assay estimated nucleated cell counts. Sequencing was performed with immunoSEQ multiplex PCR; in TCRdb, only in-frame clones are kept and a portion is missing. For V, J and clone size, that table is used; D and trimming come from the DNA. The sample records over 300,000 clones, around 84% being singletons. Participant-reported clinical history was the basis for cohort assignment.

The J gene is TRBJ1-2, the V gene TRBV7-9; D not resolved. The clonotype was recovered from a woman between 18 and 29 years old who had recovered from COVID-19. The sample taken for sequencing was PBMCs or T cells enriched from blood (not recorded which). In DNA, the CDR3 is TGTGCCAGCAGCCTCCCGAGTGATGGCTACACCTTC. Amino acid sequence: CASSLPSDGYTF.